The 19 T cell receptor beta chains presented below share a single source sample, sequenced in a study of blood T cell repertoires in COVID-19. Libraries were prepared by immunoSEQ multiplex PCR; TCRdb keeps only in-frame clonotypes and omits some of them. The profile shows 250,000 or so clones, about 82% of them singletons. Sequencing was performed on peripheral blood. Receptors originate from a woman in her sixties with active or convalescent COVID-19.

The J gene is TRBJ2-2, the V gene TRBV15, with 11 bases matching TRBD2. Germline loops: CDR1 LNHNV, CDR2 YYDKDF (reference sequence). This CDR3 has 16 amino acids. V dropped 7 bases and J dropped 4; count of bases not matched to a gene: 8. This CDR3 is CATNNGLAGPTGELFF. The CDR3 DNA sequence: TGTGCCACCAATAACGGACTAGCGGGTCCCACCGGGGAGCTGTTTTTT.

This sequence joins TRBV6-6 and TRBJ2-1; 8 positions match TRBD2. The germline V gene encodes CDR1 MNHNY and CDR2 SVGAGI (reference sequence). The CDR3 sequence is 15 residues long. J gave up 8 bases and V 0 bases, and 6 bases lay outside the gene matches. Written as DNA, the CDR3 is TGTGCCAGCAGTTACTCGATCGGAGCGGGAGATGAGCAGTTCTTC. Translation gives CASSYSIGAGDEQFF.

This sequence joins TRBV18 and TRBJ1-4, with D tentatively TRBD1 (6 bases). The V gene's germline CDR1 is KGHSH and CDR2 LQKENI. CDR3 length: 15 residues. The V and J ends lost 3 bases and 4 bases respectively, with 12 bases between them. The CDR3 region has the DNA TGTGCCAGCTCACCCTCGGGGGGCCTTAATGAAAAACTGTTTTTT. Translation: CASSPSGGLNEKLFF.

The chain couples TRBV7-9 to TRBJ1-4, with a tentative D call TRBD1 (6 bases). Between the trimmed V and J ends, which lost 4 bases and 7 bases, there was a span of 16 bases. The germline V gene encodes CDR1 SEHNR and CDR2 FQNEAQ (reference sequence). The CDR3 is 15 amino acids. CDR3 amino acids: CASSSTGTKGEKLFF. Here the CDR3 DNA reads TGTGCCAGCAGCTCTACCGGGACAAAAGGTGAAAAACTGTTTTTT.

This rearrangement joins TRBV9 to TRBJ1-4; D remains unclear. Germline CDR1 SGDLS, CDR2 YYNGEE. V lost 4 bases and J lost 5, with 18 bases in between. CDR3 length: 16 amino acids. The CDR3 DNA sequence: TGTGCCAGCAGCCCAACGGCGGGGATACAAAATGAAAAACTGTTTTTT. This codes for CASSPTAGIQNEKLFF.

This clone was detected a few times. The chain links TRBV27 to TRBJ2-1; a weak D match, TRBD1 (6 bases). The CDR3 runs 19 residues. V dropped 2 bases and J dropped 3 bases, with 23 bases sitting between them. The germline gives CDR1 MNHEY, CDR2 SMNVEV (reference sequence). CDR3 DNA sequence: TGTGCCAGCAGTTTACAGGGGCCGCTTTCCACCAGCCTCTACAATGAGCAGTTCTTC. Amino acids: CASSLQGPLSTSLYNEQFF.

J is TRBJ2-5 and V is TRBV24-1, with 10 bases that match TRBD1. Germline CDR1 reads KGHDR; CDR2 reads SFDVKD. The ends lost 4 bases at V and 5 bases at J; junction bases unmatched: 6. The CDR3 totals 15 residues. For the CDR3, the DNA is TGTGCCACCAGTGACTCGGGACAGGGGAAGGAGACCCAGTACTTC. It encodes CATSDSGQGKETQYF.

This chain joins TRBV15 and TRBJ1-6; TRBD1 is a possible D gene (5 bases). The CDR3 extends over 16 amino acids. Deletions cut 1 base from V and 7 bases from J, with 14 bases between. Germline V CDR1 and CDR2: LNHNV, YYDKDF (reference sequence). The CDR3 reads CATSRVGGTPNSPLHF. The CDR3 DNA is TGTGCCACCAGCAGAGTAGGAGGGACCCCGAATTCACCCCTCCACTTT.

J is TRBJ1-5 and V is TRBV19, with D unresolved. Trimming shortened V by 3 bases and J by 1 base, and 13 bases separated the two germline ends. Germline V lookup: CDR1 LNHDA, CDR2 SQIVND (reference sequence). The length of the CDR3 is 16 residues. The CDR3 loop reads CASSIGTGGSNQPQHF. The CDR3, as DNA: TGTGCCAGTAGTATTGGTACGGGTGGGAGCAATCAGCCCCAGCATTTT.

The rearrangement links TRBV24-1 to TRBJ2-1; 7 nucleotides match TRBD2. CDR3 size: 16 residues. V lost 7 bases, J lost 1 base, and 9 bases stayed unmatched. The V gene's germline CDR1 is KGHDR and CDR2 SFDVKD. The CDR3 coding sequence is TGTGCCACCAGCGCCCTAGCGGATCCGTCCTACAATGAGCAGTTCTTC. This gives the protein CATSALADPSYNEQFF.

J is TRBJ2-1 and V is TRBV13, with D maybe TRBD2 (6 bases). Germline lookup yields CDR1 PRHDT and CDR2 FYEKMQ (reference sequence). Trimming pared 0 bases from V and 4 bases from J, leaving 13 bases between. The CDR3 covers 16 residues. As DNA, the CDR3 is TGTGCCAGCAGCTTAGGGGGCGCGGGGATGTACAATGAGCAGTTCTTC. Translation gives CASSLGGAGMYNEQFF. Complete variable domain (other parts from reference TRBV13 and TRBJ2-1): AAGVIQSPRHLIKEKRETATLKCYPIPRHDTVYWYQQGPGQDPQFLISFYEKMQSDKGSIPDRFSAQQFSDYHSELNMSSLELGDSALYFCASSLGGAGMYNEQFFGPGTRLTVL.

This clone has a handful of counts. This rearrangement joins TRBV28 to TRBJ1-2, with D unresolved. Trimming removed 4 bases at V and 0 bases at J, with 6 bases between. Germline lookup yields CDR1 MDHEN and CDR2 SYDVKM. The CDR3 length is 13 residues. CDR3 coding DNA: TGTGCCAGCAGTTCCCCTCCTAACTATGGCTACACCTTC. Its translation is CASSSPPNYGYTF.

This clone occurred a few times. The chain joins TRBV9 to TRBJ1-1; D perhaps matches TRBD1 (6 bases). CDR1 and CDR2 (germline): SGDLS, YYNGEE. CDR3 length: 12 amino acids. V was pared by 3 bases and J by 9 bases, with 12 bases between. The CDR3 DNA follows: TGTGCCAGCAGCGGACCAGGGGTGCAAGCTTTCTTT. Translation gives CASSGPGVQAFF.

The chain employs TRBV20-1 and TRBJ1-1; D not resolved. This CDR3 comprises 11 residues. The ends were cut back, 6 bases at V and 0 bases at J, with 5 bases in the middle. Per germline, CDR1 DFQATT and CDR2 SNEGSKA (reference sequence). This CDR3 is CSARLNTEAFF. In nucleotides, the CDR3 is TGCAGTGCGAGGCTGAACACTGAAGCTTTCTTT.

In DNA, the CDR3 is TGCGCCAGCAGCTTGTCCGTGACAGGGGGCGCGGGCACAGATACGCAGTATTTT. It specifies CASSLSVTGGAGTDTQYF. V and J are TRBV5-1 and TRBJ2-3; 10 bases fit TRBD1. V gave up 1 base and J gave up 1 base; unmatched junction bases: 9. CDR1 is SGHRS, CDR2 YFSETQ, per germline. The CDR3 is made up of 18 amino acids.

The chain has TRBV7-9 and TRBJ1-3; D gene uncertain. In germline, CDR1 is SEHNR, CDR2 FQNEAQ (reference sequence). Trimming removed 1 base at V and 4 bases at J, with 11 bases between. This CDR3 is built from 15 residues. The CDR3 loop is CASSLGQAPGNTIYF. CDR3 nucleotide sequence: TGTGCCAGCAGCTTAGGTCAGGCACCGGGAAACACCATATATTTT.

This rearrangement joins TRBV18 to TRBJ2-5; D is undetermined. V was clipped by 7 bases and J by 2 bases, with 11 bases between them. Germline V gives CDR1 KGHSH, CDR2 LQKENI. The CDR3 is made up of 13 amino acids. CDR3 sequence reads: CASCGDQQETQYF. CDR3 in DNA: TGTGCCAGCTGCGGAGACCAGCAAGAGACCCAGTACTTC.

The chain uses TRBV30 and TRBJ2-3; 12 bases map to TRBD2. The CDR3 totals 13 residues. Germline V CDR1 and CDR2: GTSNPN, SVGIG (reference sequence). The junction had 4 bases not matched to a gene; V was cut back by 4 bases and J by 8 bases. CDR3 protein: CAWTSGRARTQYF. The CDR3 DNA follows: TGTGCCTGGACTAGCGGGAGGGCCCGTACGCAGTATTTT.

This clone showed up just once. The chain joins TRBV28 to TRBJ1-5; 8 bases are a match to TRBD1. CDR3 length equals 16 residues. J lost 3 bases, V lost 8 bases, and 12 bases had no gene match. Germline CDR1 reads MDHEN; CDR2 reads SYDVKM. CDR3 region: CASLAAGTGLNQPQHF. The CDR3 DNA is TGTGCCAGCTTGGCGGCCGGGACAGGTCTCAATCAGCCCCAGCATTTT. The full variable domain, rest sourced from reference TRBV28 and TRBJ1-5, is DVKVTQSSRYLVKRTGEKVFLECVQDMDHENMFWYRQDPGLGLRLIYFSYDVKMKEKGDIPEGYSVSREKKERFSLILESASTNQTSMYLCASLAAGTGLNQPQHFGDGTRLSIL.